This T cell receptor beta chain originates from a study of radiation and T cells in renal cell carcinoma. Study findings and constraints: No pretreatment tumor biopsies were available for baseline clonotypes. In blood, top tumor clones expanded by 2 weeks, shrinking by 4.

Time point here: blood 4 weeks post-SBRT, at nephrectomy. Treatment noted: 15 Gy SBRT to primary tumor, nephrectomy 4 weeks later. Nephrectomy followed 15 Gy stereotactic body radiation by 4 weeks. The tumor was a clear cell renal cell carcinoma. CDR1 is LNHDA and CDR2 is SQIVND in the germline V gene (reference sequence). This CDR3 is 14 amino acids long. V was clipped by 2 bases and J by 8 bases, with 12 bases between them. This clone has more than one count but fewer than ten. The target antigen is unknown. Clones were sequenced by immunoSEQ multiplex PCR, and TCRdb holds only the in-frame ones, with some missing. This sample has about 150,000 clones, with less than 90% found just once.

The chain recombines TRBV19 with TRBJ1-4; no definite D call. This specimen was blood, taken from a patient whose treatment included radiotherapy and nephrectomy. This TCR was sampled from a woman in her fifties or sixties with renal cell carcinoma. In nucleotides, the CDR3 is TGTGCCAGTAGTATACCGGGCAGCGGGGAAAAACTGTTTTTT. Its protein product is CASSIPGSGEKLFF. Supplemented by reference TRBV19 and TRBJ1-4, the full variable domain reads DGGITQSPKYLFRKEGQNVTLSCEQNLNHDAMYWYRQDPGQGLRLIYYSQIVNDFQKGDIAEGYSVSREKKESFPLTVTSAQKNPTAFYLCASSIPGSGEKLFFGSGTQLSVL.